A single sample gave rise to the 27 T cell receptor beta chains below, sequenced in a study of brain T cells in children with intractable seizures. Assay used: immunoSEQ multiplex PCR; TCRdb lists only in-frame clones, some missing. The table has 110,000 or so clones, approximately 94% seen once. This sample comprised peripheral blood, obtained at surgery. The source of these receptors is a boy younger than two with hemimegalencephaly and intractable seizures.

This clone was recorded only once. The V gene is TRBV11-2, the J gene TRBJ2-1, with D possibly being TRBD2 (7 bases). Per germline, CDR1 SGHAT and CDR2 FQNNGV. The CDR3 is made up of 15 amino acids. The V and J ends lost 0 bases and 9 bases respectively, with 15 bases between them. CDR3 region: CASSLEGGLASEQFF. The CDR3 DNA follows: TGTGCCAGCAGCTTAGAGGGGGGGCTAGCTTCTGAGCAGTTCTTC.

The V and J genes are TRBV5-1 and TRBJ2-5, with 9 positions matching TRBD1. Germline assignment: CDR1 SGHRS and CDR2 YFSETQ. The CDR3 has 16 residues. Trimming took 3 bases from V and 4 from J; bases not matched to a gene: 10. DNA for the CDR3: TGCGCCAGCAGCTACCGGACAGGGGAGCCGGGAGAGACCCAGTACTTC. Translating it yields CASSYRTGEPGETQYF.

This clone showed up just once. This chain uses TRBV4-3 with TRBJ2-7, with 12 positions matching TRBD2. Germline V CDR1 and CDR2: LGHNA, YSLEER. The V and J ends lost 1 base and 2 bases, in that order; junction bases with no gene match: 0. The CDR3 totals 15 residues. In DNA, the CDR3 is TGCGCCAGCAGCCAAGGGACTAGCGGGACCTACGAGCAGTACTTC. Its translation is CASSQGTSGTYEQYF.

V is TRBV5-3 and J is TRBJ2-4, with 7 bases fitting TRBD2. TRBV5-3 is noted as an ORF with a role that remains uncertain. The CDR3 is 15 residues long. The CDR3 sequence: CVPGGNKTMKNIQYF. The CDR3 DNA sequence: TGTGTTCCGGGGGGTAACAAGACTATGAAAAACATTCAGTACTTC.

V and J are TRBV19 and TRBJ2-3; 10 bases fit TRBD1. V lost 9 bases and J lost 6; bases outside the gene matches: 6. CDR1 is LNHDA and CDR2 is SQIVND in the germline V gene (reference sequence). This CDR3 is built from 13 residues. The chain's CDR3 is CASRDRGSDTQYF. CDR3 bases: TGTGCCAGCCGGGACAGGGGCTCTGATACGCAGTATTTT.

The chain has TRBV7-3 and TRBJ2-7; 8 positions match TRBD2. The V gene's germline CDR1 is SGHTA and CDR2 FQGTGA. The CDR3 contains 15 residues. J lost 5 bases, V lost 3 bases, and 9 bases had no gene match. The CDR3 nucleotides read TGTGCCAGCAGCTTCCAGGGTGGACTAGCCGACGAGCAGTACTTC. Protein product: CASSFQGGLADEQYF.

In its sample, this clone was seen a few times. The rearrangement links TRBV28 to TRBJ1-5, with D possibly being TRBD1 (5 bases). This CDR3 comprises 14 residues. The V and J ends lost 3 bases and 3 bases respectively, with 9 bases between them. The germline V gene has CDR1 MDHEN and CDR2 SYDVKM. Written as DNA, the CDR3 is TGTGCCAGCAGTTTTCGGGGCTTCAATCAGCCCCAGCATTTT. Residues: CASSFRGFNQPQHF.

The chain recombines TRBV27 with TRBJ2-3, with TRBD2 matching over 7 bases. Germline CDR1 MNHEY, CDR2 SMNVEV (reference sequence). This CDR3 is 14 amino acids long. Unmatched junction bases numbered 7, after V lost 5 bases and J lost 5 bases. The CDR3 nucleotides are TGTGCCAGCAGTCTAGGACTAGTCGGAGATACGCAGTATTTT. Amino acids: CASSLGLVGDTQYF.

The CDR3 reads CASSATSNEQFF. DNA for the CDR3: TGTGCCAGCAGCGCGACTAGCAATGAGCAGTTCTTC. V and J are TRBV11-3 and TRBJ2-1; a weak D match, TRBD2 (6 bases). Germline CDR1 SGHNT, CDR2 YENEEA. Trimming took off 5 bases at V and 6 bases at J, with 8 bases between the two ends. The CDR3 sequence is 12 residues long.

V gene TRBV27 combines with J gene TRBJ2-2, with D possibly TRBD1 on 6 matching bases. The CDR3 is 18 amino acids. The germline V gene encodes CDR1 MNHEY and CDR2 SMNVEV (reference sequence). V shed 0 bases and J shed 0 bases, with 14 bases lying between them. CDR3 DNA sequence: TGTGCCAGCAGTTTATCCTGGCGGCAGGGGCCGAACACCGGGGAGCTGTTTTTT. It specifies CASSLSWRQGPNTGELFF.

The V gene is TRBV6-5, the J gene TRBJ2-7; TRBD1 or TRBD2 may be the D gene (7 bases each). Trimming removed 4 bases from V and 2 bases from J, with 12 bases in between. Germline V gene lookup returns CDR1 MNHEY and CDR2 SVGAGI. The CDR3 contains 14 residues. The CDR3 loop is CASSSRGGTYEQYF. CDR3 DNA: TGTGCCAGCAGTTCCAGGGGGGGCACCTACGAGCAGTACTTC.

The chain recombines TRBV4-2 with TRBJ2-3; D is possibly TRBD1 or TRBD2 (5 bases each). The V and J ends lost 0 bases and 7 bases respectively, with 20 bases between them. CDR1 and CDR2 (germline): LGHNA, YNFKEQ. CDR3 length: 17 residues. DNA for the CDR3: TGTGCCAGCAGCCAAGAAGGAGCAGGACGGGGCTTAAATACGCAGTATTTT. Translated, it gives CASSQEGAGRGLNTQYF.

The J gene is TRBJ2-2, the V gene TRBV4-2, with a tentative D call TRBD1 (5 bases). Trimming removed 0 bases from V and 4 bases from J, with 12 bases in between. The CDR3 contains 16 residues. Germline values: CDR1 LGHNA, CDR2 YNFKEQ. The CDR3 DNA reads as TGTGCCAGCAGCCAAGACCCGGAAGGGGTCACCGGGGAGCTGTTTTTT. It specifies CASSQDPEGVTGELFF.

V usage is TRBV19 and J usage is TRBJ2-7; 9 nucleotides match TRBD1. This CDR3 is built from 15 residues. The junction had 8 bases not matched to a gene; V was cut back by 4 bases and J by 4 bases. Germline values: CDR1 LNHDA, CDR2 SQIVND (reference sequence). This CDR3 reads CASSTPGTGQYEQYF. CDR3 nucleotide sequence: TGTGCCAGTAGTACCCCCGGGACAGGGCAGTACGAGCAGTACTTC. The full variable domain, completed using reference TRBV19 and TRBJ2-7, is DGGITQSPKYLFRKEGQNVTLSCEQNLNHDAMYWYRQDPGQGLRLIYYSQIVNDFQKGDIAEGYSVSREKKESFPLTVTSAQKNPTAFYLCASSTPGTGQYEQYFGPGTRLTVT.

CDR3 protein: CATRTGSNYGYTF. Here the CDR3 DNA reads TGTGCCACCCGGACAGGCTCCAACTATGGCTACACCTTC. V usage is TRBV6-5 and J usage is TRBJ1-2, with 7 bases lining up with TRBD1. This CDR3 has 13 residues. Germline CDR1 and CDR2: MNHEY and SVGAGI. The trim removed 10 bases at V and 2 bases at J, leaving 7 bases unmatched.

About this clone: Because the CDR3's place on the DNA is in doubt, the DNA is left out and the CDR3 is given as listed by TCRdb. The V and J genes are TRBV29-1 and TRBJ2-1. The germline V gene has CDR1 SQVTM and CDR2 ANQGSEA. The CDR3 is 11 residues long, counting both termini. The CDR3 is CSVAGGSRGFF.

The chain carries TRBV28 and TRBJ2-2, with unresolved D. The CDR3 has 14 amino acids. From germline, CDR1 is MDHEN and CDR2 SYDVKM. The V gene lost 11 bases and the J gene lost 0 bases, with 13 bases spanning the gap. CDR3 residues: CAGASQANTGELFF. CDR3 nucleotides: TGTGCCGGAGCCTCGCAGGCGAACACCGGGGAGCTGTTTTTT.

J is TRBJ1-6 and V is TRBV11-2; tentatively, D is TRBD1 (6 bases). Germline CDR1 is SGHAT and CDR2 is FQNNGV. The CDR3 is made up of 15 amino acids. The germline V and J ends were trimmed by 5 bases and 8 bases, with 16 bases remaining between them. CDR3 loop: CASSPTGSRDSPLHF. As DNA, the CDR3 is TGTGCCAGCAGCCCTACAGGGTCACGGGATTCACCCCTCCACTTT. The variable domain in full, with the rest retrieved from reference TRBV11-2 and TRBJ1-6, is EAGVAQSPRYKIIEKRQSVAFWCNPISGHATLYWYQQILGQGPKLLIQFQNNGVVDDSQLPKDRFSAERLKGVDSTLKIQPAKLEDSAVYLCASSPTGSRDSPLHFGNGTRLTVT.

This clone was found once. The V and J genes are TRBV11-2 and TRBJ2-1; TRBD2 matches 7 bases. With V trimmed by 3 bases and J by 3 bases, 2 bases remained unmatched. The CDR3 is 14 amino acids. CDR1 is SGHAT and CDR2 is FQNNGV in the germline V gene. The CDR3 loop reads CASSLGDYYNEQFF. CDR3 nucleotide sequence: TGTGCCAGCAGCTTGGGGGACTACTACAATGAGCAGTTCTTC.

The rearrangement links TRBV11-1 to TRBJ1-2; D is undetermined. Germline CDR1 is SGHAT and CDR2 is FQDESV (reference sequence). The CDR3 runs to 13 residues. Trimming took off 5 bases at V and 4 bases at J, with 11 bases between the two ends. CDR3 DNA: TGTGCCAGCAGCCCCAGGAATTTCTATGGCTACACCTTC. Residues: CASSPRNFYGYTF.

V and J are TRBV5-6 and TRBJ2-6, with no clear D. Looked up from germline, CDR1 is SGHDT and CDR2 is YYEEEE. The CDR3 loop spans 13 amino acids. Trimming shortened V by 5 bases and J by 0 bases, and 3 bases separated the two germline ends. CDR3 sequence: CASRHSGANVLTF. CDR3 DNA: TGTGCCAGCAGACACTCTGGGGCCAACGTCCTGACTTTC.

This rearrangement joins TRBV2 to TRBJ2-3; unclear D gene. The CDR3 covers 15 residues. Germline lookup yields CDR1 SNHLY and CDR2 FYNNEI. V was shortened by 4 bases and J by 2 bases, with 13 bases between the two germline ends. The CDR3 protein is CASSGGRRDTDTQYF. The CDR3 nucleotides read TGTGCCAGCAGTGGAGGTAGAAGGGACACAGATACGCAGTATTTT.

The chain carries TRBV28 and TRBJ1-6; D is uncertain. V was pared by 2 bases and J by 3 bases, with 14 bases between. CDR1 is MDHEN and CDR2 is SYDVKM in the germline V gene. CDR3 length: 17 amino acids. The CDR3 is CASSLLPPSLYNSPLHF. The CDR3 DNA follows: TGTGCCAGCAGTTTACTTCCGCCCAGCCTCTATAATTCACCCCTCCACTTT.

V is TRBV3-1 (or the pseudogene TRBV3-2) and J is TRBJ1-2; 7 nucleotides agree with TRBD1. Germline V gene sequence: CDR1 LGHDT, CDR2 YNNKEL (reference sequence). V gave up 0 bases and J gave up 7 bases; unmatched junction bases: 11. The CDR3 is made up of 16 amino acids. The DNA for the CDR3 is TGTGCCAGCAGCCAAGAAACCAGGGGGAGGATTCTTGGCTACACCTTC. Translation gives CASSQETRGRILGYTF.

This clone was seen only once. The CDR3 spells CASSLMSSGLLSYEQYF. The CDR3, as DNA: TGTGCCAGCAGCTTAATGTCTAGCGGGCTCCTCTCCTACGAGCAGTACTTC. The rearrangement uses TRBV7-2 and TRBJ2-7, with 8 bases that match TRBD2. This CDR3 spans 17 amino acids. V lost 2 bases, J lost 0 bases, and 9 bases stayed unmatched. CDR1 is SGHTA, CDR2 FQGNSA, per germline.

The V and J genes are TRBV7-9 and TRBJ2-3; TRBD2 is a possible D gene (6 bases). The CDR3 is 13 amino acids. Trimming removed 1 base from V and 4 bases from J, with 6 bases in between. Germline CDR1 SEHNR, CDR2 FQNEAQ (reference sequence). DNA for the CDR3: TGTGCCAGCAGCTTAGGGGGGGCAGATACGCAGTATTTT. Protein sequence: CASSLGGADTQYF.

This chain links TRBV4-1 with TRBJ1-2, with 8 bases that match TRBD1. The trim removed 4 bases at V and 2 bases at J, leaving 6 bases unmatched. Germline V gene sequence: CDR1 MGHRA, CDR2 YSYEKL. The CDR3 has 15 amino acids. The CDR3 protein is CASSLPTGDNYGYTF. The CDR3 DNA reads as TGCGCCAGCAGCCTGCCGACAGGGGACAACTATGGCTACACCTTC.